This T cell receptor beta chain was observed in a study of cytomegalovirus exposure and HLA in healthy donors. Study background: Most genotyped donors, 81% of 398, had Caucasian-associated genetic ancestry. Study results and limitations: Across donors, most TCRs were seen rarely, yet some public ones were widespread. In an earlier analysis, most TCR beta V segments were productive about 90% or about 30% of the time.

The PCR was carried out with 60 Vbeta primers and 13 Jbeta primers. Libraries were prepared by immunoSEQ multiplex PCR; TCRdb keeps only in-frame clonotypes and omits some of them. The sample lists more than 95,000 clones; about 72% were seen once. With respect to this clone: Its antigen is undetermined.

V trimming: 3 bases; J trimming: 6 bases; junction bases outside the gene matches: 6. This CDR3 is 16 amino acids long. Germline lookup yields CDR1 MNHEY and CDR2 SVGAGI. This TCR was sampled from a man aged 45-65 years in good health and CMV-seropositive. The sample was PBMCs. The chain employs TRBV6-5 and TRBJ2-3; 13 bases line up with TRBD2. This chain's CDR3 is CASSYWTSGSTDTQYF. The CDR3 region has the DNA TGTGCCAGCAGTTATTGGACTAGCGGGAGTACGGATACGCAGTATTTT.